This T cell receptor (beta chain) originates from a study of blood T cell repertoires in COVID-19. The V gene lost 4 bases and the J gene lost 0 bases, with 3 bases spanning the gap. From germline, CDR1 is KGHDR and CDR2 SFDVKD. The CDR3 is 14 amino acids. Sequencing was performed with immunoSEQ multiplex PCR; in TCRdb, only in-frame clones are kept and a portion is missing. Of 40,000 to 55,000 clones in the sample, around 83% were seen once. The chain combines TRBV24-1 with TRBJ1-6, with D hard to call. The TCR sequence derives from a human donor in a cohort sampled during active COVID-19. Sequencing was done on a sample of peripheral blood. CDR3 nucleotides: TGTGCCACCAGTGAGAGCTCCTATAATTCACCCCTCCACTTT. It codes for CATSESSYNSPLHF.